These T cell receptor beta chains were read from a single sample in a study of cytomegalovirus exposure and HLA in healthy donors. The table came from immunoSEQ multiplex PCR; TCRdb's copy has only in-frame clones and leaves some out. The sample has roughly 76,000 clones; the top ten hold approximately 2.4%. Sequenced: PBMCs. The receptors here all came from a female donor in good health and CMV-seropositive. The CDR3 runs from the conserved cysteine through the conserved F or W. Fields, in order: J gene, V gene, D gene, CDR3 protein. The D gene is left open where the match is weak.

J gene: TRBJ2-7
V gene: TRBV18
D gene: TRBD1
CDR3 protein: CASSPGQLSYEQYF

J gene: TRBJ2-1
V gene: TRBV4-1
D gene: TRBD2
CDR3 protein: CASSRTQTSQQFF

J gene: TRBJ1-5
V gene: TRBV5-1
D gene: TRBD1
CDR3 protein: CASSLEGGGQPQHF

J gene: TRBJ1-2
V gene: TRBV28
D gene: .
CDR3 protein: CASSPAGAGYGYTF

J gene: TRBJ1-2
V gene: TRBV2
D gene: .
CDR3 protein: CASRVPGTQAAGYTF

J gene: TRBJ1-1
V gene: TRBV29-1
D gene: .
CDR3 protein: CSVVLKLSIRTEAFF

J gene: TRBJ2-5
V gene: TRBV18
D gene: .
CDR3 protein: CASSPPWSGGENQYF

J gene: TRBJ1-2
V gene: TRBV25-1
D gene: TRBD1
CDR3 protein: CASSGGGGPYGYTF

J gene: TRBJ2-7
V gene: TRBV7-2
D gene: TRBD2
CDR3 protein: CASSFPGLAGLEQYF

J gene: TRBJ1-1
V gene: TRBV5-4
D gene: .
CDR3 protein: CASSSSTANTEAFF

J gene: TRBJ2-3
V gene: TRBV5-1
D gene: .
CDR3 protein: CASSPGVAGDTQYF

J gene: TRBJ2-7
V gene: TRBV20-1
D gene: .
CDR3 protein: CSAGRAYEQYF

J gene: TRBJ2-7
V gene: TRBV4-1
D gene: .
CDR3 protein: CASSLPAYEQYF

J gene: TRBJ1-3
V gene: TRBV18
D gene: .
CDR3 protein: CASSPLSQGGIGNTIYF

J gene: TRBJ2-1
V gene: TRBV5-4
D gene: .
CDR3 protein: CASSPTGDSYNEQFF

J gene: TRBJ2-5
V gene: TRBV28
D gene: TRBD2
CDR3 protein: CASSHIGRGDYQETQYF

J gene: TRBJ1-6
V gene: TRBV28
D gene: TRBD1
CDR3 protein: CASSLSLDRGNSPLHF

J gene: TRBJ2-1
V gene: TRBV5-1
D gene: .
CDR3 protein: CASSFWGDNEQFF

J gene: TRBJ2-7
V gene: TRBV7-2
D gene: TRBD1
CDR3 protein: CASSPGGQGTSYEQYF

J gene: TRBJ2-3
V gene: TRBV29-1
D gene: TRBD2
CDR3 protein: CSVVGLAGGSTDTQYF

J gene: TRBJ2-5
V gene: TRBV7-9
D gene: TRBD2
CDR3 protein: CASSSSGIQETQYF

J gene: TRBJ1-4
V gene: TRBV11-2
D gene: TRBD1
CDR3 protein: CASSATGTGGARGKLFF

J gene: TRBJ1-3
V gene: TRBV30
D gene: TRBD1
CDR3 protein: CAWSVQGATGNTIYF

J gene: TRBJ2-5
V gene: TRBV6-1
D gene: .
CDR3 protein: CASSLDTYQETQYF

J gene: TRBJ2-3
V gene: TRBV9
D gene: TRBD2
CDR3 protein: CASSASGRPSTDTQYF

J gene: TRBJ2-7
V gene: TRBV28
D gene: .
CDR3 protein: CAARPTSGRKEQYF

J gene: TRBJ2-1
V gene: TRBV5-1
D gene: TRBD1
CDR3 protein: CASSSGQGSNEQFF

J gene: TRBJ1-1
V gene: TRBV2
D gene: .
CDR3 protein: CASSEPGHPRDTEDFF

J gene: TRBJ2-1
V gene: TRBV4-2
D gene: TRBD2
CDR3 protein: CASSQDTSGGYNEQFF

J gene: TRBJ1-1
V gene: TRBV9
D gene: TRBD1
CDR3 protein: CASSGGQGKGEAFF

J gene: TRBJ2-7
V gene: TRBV7-9
D gene: TRBD2
CDR3 protein: CASRLAGGYEQYF

J gene: TRBJ1-6
V gene: TRBV28
D gene: TRBD1
CDR3 protein: CASSPDRGLLFSPLHF

J gene: TRBJ1-1
V gene: TRBV5-6
D gene: .
CDR3 protein: CASSLTPPGTEAFF

J gene: TRBJ2-2
V gene: TRBV18
D gene: TRBD1
CDR3 protein: CASSPKGAGGELFF

J gene: TRBJ2-6
V gene: TRBV28
D gene: .
CDR3 protein: CASRVRSGANVLTF

J gene: TRBJ2-1
V gene: TRBV6-4
D gene: TRBD2
CDR3 protein: CASSESSGDYNEQFF

J gene: TRBJ2-2
V gene: TRBV28
D gene: .
CDR3 protein: CASTRSGNTGELFF

J gene: TRBJ2-5
V gene: TRBV7-2
D gene: TRBD2
CDR3 protein: CASSPGLAGETQYF

J gene: TRBJ1-1
V gene: TRBV6-4
D gene: TRBD1
CDR3 protein: CASSDRPGTGANTEAFF

J gene: TRBJ2-2
V gene: TRBV30
D gene: .
CDR3 protein: CAWSYGGANTGELFF